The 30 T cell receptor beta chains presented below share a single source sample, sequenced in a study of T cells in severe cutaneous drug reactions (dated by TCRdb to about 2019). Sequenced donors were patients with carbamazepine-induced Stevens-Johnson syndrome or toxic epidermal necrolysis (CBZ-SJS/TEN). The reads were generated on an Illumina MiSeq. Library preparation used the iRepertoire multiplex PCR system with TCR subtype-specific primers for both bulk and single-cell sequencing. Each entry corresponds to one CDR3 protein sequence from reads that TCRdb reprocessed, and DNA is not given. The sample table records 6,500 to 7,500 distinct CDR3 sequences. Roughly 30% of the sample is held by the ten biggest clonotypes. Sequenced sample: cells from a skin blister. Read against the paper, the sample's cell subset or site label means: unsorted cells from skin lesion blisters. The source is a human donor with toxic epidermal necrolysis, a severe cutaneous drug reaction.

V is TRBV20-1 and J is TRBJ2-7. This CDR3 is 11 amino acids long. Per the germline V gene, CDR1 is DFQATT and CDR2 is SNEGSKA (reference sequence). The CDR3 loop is CSARGYYEQYF.

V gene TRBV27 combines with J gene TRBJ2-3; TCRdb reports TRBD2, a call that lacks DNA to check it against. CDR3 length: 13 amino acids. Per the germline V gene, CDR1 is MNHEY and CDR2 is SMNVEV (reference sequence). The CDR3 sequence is CASSLRGPDTQYF.

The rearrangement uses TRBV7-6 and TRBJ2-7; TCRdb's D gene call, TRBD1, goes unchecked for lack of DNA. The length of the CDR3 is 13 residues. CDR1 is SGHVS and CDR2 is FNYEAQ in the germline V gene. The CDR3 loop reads CASSTTGGYEQYF.

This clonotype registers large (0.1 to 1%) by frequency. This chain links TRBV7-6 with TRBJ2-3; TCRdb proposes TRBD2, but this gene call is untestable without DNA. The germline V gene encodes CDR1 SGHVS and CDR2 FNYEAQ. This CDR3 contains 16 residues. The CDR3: CASSASTSGSPDTQYF.

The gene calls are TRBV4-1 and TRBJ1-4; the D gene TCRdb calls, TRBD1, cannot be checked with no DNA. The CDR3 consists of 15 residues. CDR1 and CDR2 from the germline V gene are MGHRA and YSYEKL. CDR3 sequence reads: CASSQEGVPNEKLFF.

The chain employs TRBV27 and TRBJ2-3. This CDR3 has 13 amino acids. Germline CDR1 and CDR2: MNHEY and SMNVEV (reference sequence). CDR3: CASSSLITDTQYF.

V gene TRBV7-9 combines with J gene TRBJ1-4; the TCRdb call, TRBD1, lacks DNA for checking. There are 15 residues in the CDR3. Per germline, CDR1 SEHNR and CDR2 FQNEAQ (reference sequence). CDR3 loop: CASSIWTGGDEKLFF.

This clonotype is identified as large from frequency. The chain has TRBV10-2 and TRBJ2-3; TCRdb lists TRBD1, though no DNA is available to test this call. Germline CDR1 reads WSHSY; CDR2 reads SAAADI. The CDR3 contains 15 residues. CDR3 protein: CASSAYREGTDTQYF.

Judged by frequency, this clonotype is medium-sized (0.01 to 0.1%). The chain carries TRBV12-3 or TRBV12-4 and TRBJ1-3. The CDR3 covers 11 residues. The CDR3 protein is CASTDGNTIYF.

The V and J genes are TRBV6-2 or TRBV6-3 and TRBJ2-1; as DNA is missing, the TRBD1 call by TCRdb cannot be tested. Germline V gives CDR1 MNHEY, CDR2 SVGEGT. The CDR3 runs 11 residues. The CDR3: CASSSDRKQFF.

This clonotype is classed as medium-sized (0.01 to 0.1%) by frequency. CDR3 residues: CASRESGGNQPQHF. V is TRBV2 and J is TRBJ1-5; as DNA is missing, the TRBD1 call by TCRdb cannot be tested. This CDR3 is 14 amino acids long. Germline V lookup: CDR1 SNHLY, CDR2 FYNNEI.

This CDR3 reads CASSLAPYGPTSSYEQYF. The chain is built from TRBV7-6 and TRBJ2-7. Germline V gene sequence: CDR1 SGHVS, CDR2 FNYEAQ. The CDR3 is made up of 18 amino acids.

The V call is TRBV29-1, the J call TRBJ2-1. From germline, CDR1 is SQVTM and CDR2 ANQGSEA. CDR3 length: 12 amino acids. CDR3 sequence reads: CSVDSSIQEQFF.

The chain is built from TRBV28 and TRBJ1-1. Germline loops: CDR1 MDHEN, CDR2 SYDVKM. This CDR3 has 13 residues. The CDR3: CASSLSVQTEAFF.

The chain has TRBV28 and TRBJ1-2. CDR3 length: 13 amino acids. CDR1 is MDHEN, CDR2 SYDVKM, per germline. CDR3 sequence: CASSLVVADGYTF.

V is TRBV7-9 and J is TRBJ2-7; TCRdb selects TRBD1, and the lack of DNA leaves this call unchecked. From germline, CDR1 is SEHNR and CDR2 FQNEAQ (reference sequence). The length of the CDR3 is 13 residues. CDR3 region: CASMGGDSYEQYF.

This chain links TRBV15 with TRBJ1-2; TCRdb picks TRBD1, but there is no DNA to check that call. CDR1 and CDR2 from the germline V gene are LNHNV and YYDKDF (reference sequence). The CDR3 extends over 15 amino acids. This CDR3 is CATSVTGRFNYGYTF.

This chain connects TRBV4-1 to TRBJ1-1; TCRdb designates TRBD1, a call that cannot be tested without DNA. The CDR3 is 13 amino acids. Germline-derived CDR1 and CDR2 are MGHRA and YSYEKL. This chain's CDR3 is CASRQGAGTEAFF.

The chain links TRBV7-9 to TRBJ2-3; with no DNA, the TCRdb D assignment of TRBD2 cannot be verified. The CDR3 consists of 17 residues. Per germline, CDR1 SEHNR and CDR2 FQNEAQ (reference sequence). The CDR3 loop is CASSQGLAGVRSDTQYF.

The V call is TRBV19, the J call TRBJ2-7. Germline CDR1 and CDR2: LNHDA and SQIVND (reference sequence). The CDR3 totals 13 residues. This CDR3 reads CASSFGILYEQYF.

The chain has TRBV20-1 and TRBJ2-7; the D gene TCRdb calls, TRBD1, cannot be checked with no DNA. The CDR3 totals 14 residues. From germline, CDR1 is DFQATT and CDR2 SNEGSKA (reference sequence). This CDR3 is CSALGGQGTYEQYF.

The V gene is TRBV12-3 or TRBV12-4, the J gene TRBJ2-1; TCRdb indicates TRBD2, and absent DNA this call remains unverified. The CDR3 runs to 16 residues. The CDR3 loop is CASSNHLRTGLDEQFF.

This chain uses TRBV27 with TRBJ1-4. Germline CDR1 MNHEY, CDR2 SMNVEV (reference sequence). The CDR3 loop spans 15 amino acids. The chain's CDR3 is CASSLNLQTNEKLFF.

The CDR3 sequence is CASSDPWTGGNETQYF. The V call is TRBV2, the J call TRBJ2-5; as DNA is missing, the TRBD1 call by TCRdb cannot be tested. Germline CDR1 is SNHLY and CDR2 is FYNNEI. CDR3 length: 16 residues.

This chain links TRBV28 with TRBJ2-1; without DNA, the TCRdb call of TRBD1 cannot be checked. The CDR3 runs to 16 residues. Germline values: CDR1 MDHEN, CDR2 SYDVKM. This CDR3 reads CASSLKFWTGVNEQFF.

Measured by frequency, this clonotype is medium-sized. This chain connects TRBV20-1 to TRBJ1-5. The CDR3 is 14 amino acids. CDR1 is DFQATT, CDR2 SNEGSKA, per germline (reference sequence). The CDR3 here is CSARRDGERSPQHF.

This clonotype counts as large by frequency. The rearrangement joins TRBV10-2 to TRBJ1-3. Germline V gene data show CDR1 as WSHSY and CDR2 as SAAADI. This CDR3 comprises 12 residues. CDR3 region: CASSDGGNTIYF.

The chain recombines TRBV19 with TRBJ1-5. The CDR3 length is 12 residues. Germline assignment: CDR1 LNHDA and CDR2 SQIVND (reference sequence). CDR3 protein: CASITGGQPQHF.

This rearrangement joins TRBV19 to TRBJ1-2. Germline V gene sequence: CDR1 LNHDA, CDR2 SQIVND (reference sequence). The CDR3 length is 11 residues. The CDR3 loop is CASSTRNGYTF.

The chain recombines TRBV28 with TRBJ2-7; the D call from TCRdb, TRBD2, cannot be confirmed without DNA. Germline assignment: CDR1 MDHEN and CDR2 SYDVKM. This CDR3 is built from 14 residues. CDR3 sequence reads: CASSFRGRDYEQYF. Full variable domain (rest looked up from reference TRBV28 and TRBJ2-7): DVKVTQSSRYLVKRTGEKVFLECVQDMDHENMFWYRQDPGLGLRLIYFSYDVKMKEKGDIPEGYSVSREKKERFSLILESASTNQTSMYLCASSFRGRDYEQYFGPGTRLTVT.